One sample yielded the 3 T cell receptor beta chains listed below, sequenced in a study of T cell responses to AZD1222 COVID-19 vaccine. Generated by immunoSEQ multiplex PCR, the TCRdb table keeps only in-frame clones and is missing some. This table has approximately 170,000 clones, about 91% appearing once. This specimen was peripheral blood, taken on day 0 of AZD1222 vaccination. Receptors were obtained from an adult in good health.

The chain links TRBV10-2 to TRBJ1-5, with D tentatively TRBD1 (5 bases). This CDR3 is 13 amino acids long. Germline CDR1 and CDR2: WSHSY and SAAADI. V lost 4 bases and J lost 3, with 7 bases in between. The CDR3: CASSGQLNQPQHF. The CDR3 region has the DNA TGCGCCAGCAGTGGACAGCTCAATCAGCCCCAGCATTTT.

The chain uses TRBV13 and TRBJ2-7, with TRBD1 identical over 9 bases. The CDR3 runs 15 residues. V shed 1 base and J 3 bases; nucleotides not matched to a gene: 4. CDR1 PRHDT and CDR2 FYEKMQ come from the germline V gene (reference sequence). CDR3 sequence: CASSLEGTGSYEQYF. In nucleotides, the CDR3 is TGTGCCAGCAGCTTAGAAGGGACAGGGAGCTACGAGCAGTACTTC. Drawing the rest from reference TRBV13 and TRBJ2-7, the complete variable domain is AAGVIQSPRHLIKEKRETATLKCYPIPRHDTVYWYQQGPGQDPQFLISFYEKMQSDKGSIPDRFSAQQFSDYHSELNMSSLELGDSALYFCASSLEGTGSYEQYFGPGTRLTVT.

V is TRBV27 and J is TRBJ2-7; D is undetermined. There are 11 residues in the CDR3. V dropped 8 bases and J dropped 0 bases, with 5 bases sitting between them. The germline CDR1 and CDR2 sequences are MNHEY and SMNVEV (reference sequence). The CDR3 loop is CASGYSYEQYF. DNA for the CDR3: TGTGCCAGCGGGTACTCCTACGAGCAGTACTTC.